These 21 T cell receptor beta chains were sequenced from one sample in a study of T-cell memory formation after mild COVID-19. TCRdb reprocessed the 5' RACE reads with MiXCR, giving one entry per CDR3 protein. The data contain around 340,000 distinct CDR3 sequences, around 15% of them singletons. Source material: PBMCs or a T cell subset sorted from them (not recorded which). The receptor source for this set is a man younger than 30 who had mild COVID-19 (a few samples of this study predate the infection). Cell type and time point are not known.

This clonotype was observed at least ten times. The rearrangement links TRBV4-1 to TRBJ2-1, with 8 bases fitting TRBD2. The CDR3 extends over 16 amino acids. After removal of 1 base from V and 8 bases from J, the junction contained 10 bases not matched to a gene. Germline assignment: CDR1 MGHRA and CDR2 YSYEKL. The CDR3 loop is CASSQVGTRASHEQFF. Written as DNA, the CDR3 is TGCGCCAGCAGCCAAGTTGGGACTAGAGCTTCTCATGAGCAGTTCTTC.

This clonotype appeared a few times. The chain recombines TRBV3-1 with TRBJ1-2; no definite D call. The germline V and J ends were trimmed by 4 bases and 8 bases, with 8 bases remaining between them. The CDR3 totals 11 residues. Germline V gene lookup returns CDR1 LGHDT and CDR2 YNNKEL (reference sequence). The CDR3 reads CASSRQRGYTF. The CDR3 coding sequence is TGTGCCAGCAGCCGGCAGAGAGGCTACACCTTC.

This clonotype was seen just once. The chain is built from TRBV21-1 and TRBJ1-2; TRBD1 was called by the table and not checked on the DNA. TRBV21-1 is labeled a pseudogene. The CDR3 contains 18 residues. Written as DNA, the CDR3 is TGTGCCAGCAGCAACTCTCCCCCGATCCCCCGGGCGGTAGATGGCTACACCTTC. Encoded protein: CASSNSPPIPRAVDGYTF.

The V call is TRBV7-9, the J call TRBJ2-4; a weak D match, TRBD2 (6 bases). Germline CDR1 reads SEHNR; CDR2 reads FQNEAQ (reference sequence). The V and J ends lost 1 base and 0 bases respectively, with 10 bases between them. This CDR3 is 16 amino acids long. Here the CDR3 reads CASSLVEGLAKNIQYF. As DNA, the CDR3 is TGTGCCAGCAGCTTAGTGGAGGGACTAGCCAAAAACATTCAGTACTTC.

This clonotype was seen only a few times. J is TRBJ2-5 and V is TRBV27, with 9 bases matching TRBD1. Per the germline V gene, CDR1 is MNHEY and CDR2 is SMNVEV (reference sequence). CDR3 length: 12 amino acids. V dropped 7 bases and J dropped 4; count of bases not matched to a gene: 1. The CDR3 sequence: CASMTGGETQYF. Here the CDR3 DNA reads TGTGCCAGCATGACAGGGGGAGAGACCCAGTACTTC.

This clonotype was observed a few times. The genes are TRBV29-1 and TRBJ2-5, with D perhaps matching TRBD2 (6 bases). Trimming removed 4 bases from V and 4 bases from J, with 16 bases in between. This CDR3 has 14 residues. From germline, CDR1 is SQVTM and CDR2 ANQGSEA. CDR3 nucleotides: TGCAGCGTTGTAGGAGGGTGGGACCGAGAGACCCAGTACTTC. This translates into CSVVGGWDRETQYF. Full variable domain (rest looked up from reference TRBV29-1 and TRBJ2-5): SAVISQKPSRDICQRGTSLTIQCQVDSQVTMMFWYRQQPGQSLTLIATANQGSEATYESGFVIDKFPISRPNLTFSTLTVSNMSPEDSSIYLCSVVGGWDRETQYFGPGTRLLVL.

This clonotype was found a few times. CDR3 amino acids: CASSPVDHGSSYEQYV. CDR3 nucleotides: TGTGCCAGCTCACCAGTTGACCATGGGAGCTCCTACGAGCAGTACGTC. This chain connects TRBV18 to TRBJ2-7; tentative D call: TRBD2 (5 bases). This CDR3 comprises 16 residues. Looked up from germline, CDR1 is KGHSH and CDR2 is LQKENI. The V end lost 2 bases, the J end lost 0 bases, and 14 bases lay between the germline ends.

This chain connects TRBV6-1 to TRBJ1-5, with 8 positions matching TRBD1. Germline values: CDR1 MNHNS, CDR2 SASEGT. J gave up 0 bases and V 1 base, and 11 bases lay outside the gene matches. The CDR3 runs 19 residues. In nucleotides, the CDR3 is TGTGCCAGCAGTGAAGAAAAAGGGACAGGCCAATATAGCAATCAGCCCCAGCATTTT. Its protein is CASSEEKGTGQYSNQPQHF.

This chain connects TRBV2 to TRBJ2-5, with D hard to call. From germline, CDR1 is SNHLY and CDR2 FYNNEI. The V and J ends lost 7 bases and 5 bases respectively, with 14 bases between them. This CDR3 has 13 residues. CDR3 residues: CASTWGMRETQYF. The CDR3 DNA sequence: TGTGCCAGCACTTGGGGTATGAGGGAGACCCAGTACTTC. The whole variable domain, filled in from reference TRBV2 and TRBJ2-5, reads EPEVTQTPSHQVTQMGQEVILRCVPISNHLYFYWYRQILGQKVEFLVSFYNNEISEKSEIFDDQFSVERPDGSNFTLKIRSTKLEDSAMYFCASTWGMRETQYFGPGTRLLVL.

The chain employs TRBV30 and TRBJ1-3; no clear D. CDR3 length equals 14 residues. Germline assignment: CDR1 GTSNPN and CDR2 SVGIG (reference sequence). The ends were cut back, 3 bases at V and 0 bases at J, with 9 bases in the middle. CDR3 nucleotide sequence: TGTGCCTGGAGCGAACAGTTCTCTGGAAACACCATATATTTT. Translation: CAWSEQFSGNTIYF.

The gene calls are TRBV6-5 and TRBJ1-1; D is ambiguous. Germline CDR1 and CDR2: MNHEY and SVGAGI. This CDR3 is 14 amino acids long. V lost 5 bases and J 5 bases, leaving 15 bases between the germline ends. CDR3 nucleotides: TGTGCCAGCAGTATAGGACGGATAATGACTGAAGCTTTCTTT. This gives the protein CASSIGRIMTEAFF.

V and J are TRBV5-4 and TRBJ2-3; possible D gene TRBD1, 5 bases. The CDR3 is 15 amino acids. Germline V gene data show CDR1 as SGHNT and CDR2 as YYREEE (reference sequence). V lost 4 bases and J 2 bases, leaving 14 bases between the germline ends. The CDR3 region has the DNA TGTGCCAGCAGCCCACTGACAGCAAACACAGATACGCAGTATTTT. Residues: CASSPLTANTDTQYF.

This clonotype was observed once. CDR3 bases: TGTGCCAGCAGTTACTCGGGGCAGGACCTAAGGACTGAAGCTTTCTTT. This sequence encodes CASSYSGQDLRTEAFF. This chain connects TRBV6-5 to TRBJ1-1; tentative D call: TRBD1 (5 bases). V lost 0 bases and J 5 bases, leaving 16 bases between the germline ends. Germline CDR1 and CDR2: MNHEY and SVGAGI. CDR3 length: 16 residues.

This clonotype has a count of ten or more. The chain combines TRBV7-3 with TRBJ1-6; TRBD1 might be the D (5 bases). V was pared by 6 bases and J by 0 bases, with 18 bases between. Germline V gene lookup returns CDR1 SGHTA and CDR2 FQGTGA. The length of the CDR3 is 18 residues. The CDR3 nucleotides are TGTGCCAGCAGTTCCCACGGTGGGGCGAGCTCCTATAATTCACCCCTCCACTTT. It translates to CASSSHGGASSYNSPLHF.

This clonotype was counted ten times or more. The rearrangement uses TRBV12-3 or TRBV12-4 and TRBJ2-7; 9 bases agree with TRBD1. CDR3 length: 15 residues. Germline trimming cut 0 bases from V and 2 bases from J; bases unmatched to any gene: 2. CDR3 residues: CASSLAGQGTYEQYF. The CDR3 DNA sequence: TGTGCCAGCAGTTTAGCGGGACAGGGCACCTACGAGCAGTACTTC.

V usage is TRBV19 and J usage is TRBJ2-7; 12 bases map to TRBD1. With V trimmed by 7 bases and J by 4 bases, 8 bases remained unmatched. The CDR3 has 15 amino acids. Germline V gives CDR1 LNHDA, CDR2 SQIVND (reference sequence). The CDR3, as DNA: TGTGCCAGTACCCCGGGACAGGGGGCCTCGTACGAGCAGTACTTC. Protein: CASTPGQGASYEQYF.

There are a few counts of this clonotype. The chain uses TRBV16 and TRBJ1-1; 7 bases agree with TRBD1. V lost 2 bases, J lost 0 bases, and 6 bases stayed unmatched. The CDR3 covers 16 residues. Looked up from germline, CDR1 is KGHSY and CDR2 is FQNENV. CDR3 in DNA: TGTGCCAGCAGCCAAATCCGGACAGGCTTGAACACTGAAGCTTTCTTT. Amino acids: CASSQIRTGLNTEAFF.

The genes are TRBV6-5 and TRBJ2-2; D remains ambiguous. Germline lookup yields CDR1 MNHEY and CDR2 SVGAGI. V lost 6 bases and J 3 bases, leaving 11 bases between the germline ends. This CDR3 spans 14 amino acids. The CDR3 region has the DNA TGTGCCAGCAGACTCGACACATACACCGGGGAGCTGTTTTTT. Residues: CASRLDTYTGELFF.

The gene calls are TRBV27 and TRBJ2-7; no clear D. This CDR3 is 11 amino acids long. The V end lost 3 bases, the J end lost 4 bases, and 4 bases lay between the germline ends. CDR1 is MNHEY, CDR2 SMNVEV, per germline (reference sequence). CDR3 sequence: CASSFFYEQYF. The CDR3 DNA reads as TGTGCCAGCAGTTTTTTTTACGAGCAGTACTTC.

The sample holds many counts of this clonotype. V usage is TRBV7-2 and J usage is TRBJ2-1, with 9 positions matching TRBD1. The length of the CDR3 is 15 residues. Germline-derived CDR1 and CDR2 are SGHTA and FQGNSA. The ends lost 5 bases at V and 3 bases at J; junction bases unmatched: 5. CDR3 in amino acids: CASSTGQGNYNEQFF. The DNA for the CDR3 is TGTGCCAGCAGCACGGGACAGGGTAACTACAATGAGCAGTTCTTC.

In its sample, this clonotype was seen a few times. The chain links TRBV14 to TRBJ2-3; D is undetermined. V lost 2 bases and J lost 2, with 14 bases in between. In germline, CDR1 is SGHDN, CDR2 FVKESK. CDR3 length: 16 amino acids. This chain's CDR3 is CASSQIRFPPTDTQYF. The CDR3 DNA sequence: TGTGCCAGCAGCCAAATCCGGTTTCCTCCCACAGATACGCAGTATTTT. Full variable domain (outside the CDR3, taken from reference TRBV14 and TRBJ2-3): EAGVTQFPSHSVIEKGQTVTLRCDPISGHDNLYWYRRVMGKEIKFLLHFVKESKQDESGMPNNRFLAERTGGTYSTLKVQPAELEDSGVYFCASSQIRFPPTDTQYFGPGTRLTVL.